This TCR beta chain was sequenced for a study of T cell responses to AZD1222 COVID-19 vaccine. Whole-study findings and limits: The peak T cell response came first, and repertoires were sampled only after it. There were vaccine-associated CD4 TCRs across spike, dominant at 160-218 and 743-854.

The assay was immunoSEQ multiplex PCR, and TCRdb's table has in-frame clones only and misses some. This table has 100,000 to 150,000 clones, roughly 87% appearing once. The germline V gene has CDR1 MNHNS and CDR2 SASEGT. The CDR3 totals 14 residues. V was trimmed by 2 bases and J by 2 bases, leaving 10 bases between them. Comment on this clone: Its specificity is unknown.

This chain links TRBV6-1 with TRBJ2-7, with D perhaps TRBD1 or TRBD2 (7 bases each). This sample comprised peripheral blood, obtained on day 0 of AZD1222 vaccination. The receptor was isolated from an adult in good health. As DNA, the CDR3 is TGTGCCAGCAGTGAACCAGGGGGGGCCTACGAGCAGTACTTC. Residues: CASSEPGGAYEQYF.